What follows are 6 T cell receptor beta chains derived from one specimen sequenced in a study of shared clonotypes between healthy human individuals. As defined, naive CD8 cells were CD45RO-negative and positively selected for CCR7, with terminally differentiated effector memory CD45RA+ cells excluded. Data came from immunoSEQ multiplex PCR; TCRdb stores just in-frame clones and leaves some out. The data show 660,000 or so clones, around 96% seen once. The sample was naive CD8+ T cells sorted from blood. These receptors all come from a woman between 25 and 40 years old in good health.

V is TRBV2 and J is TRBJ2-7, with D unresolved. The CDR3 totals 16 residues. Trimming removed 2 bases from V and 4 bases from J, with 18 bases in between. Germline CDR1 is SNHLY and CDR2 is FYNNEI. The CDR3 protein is CASSETAFVGEYEQYF. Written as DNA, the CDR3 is TGTGCCAGCAGTGAAACGGCTTTCGTAGGTGAATACGAGCAGTACTTC.

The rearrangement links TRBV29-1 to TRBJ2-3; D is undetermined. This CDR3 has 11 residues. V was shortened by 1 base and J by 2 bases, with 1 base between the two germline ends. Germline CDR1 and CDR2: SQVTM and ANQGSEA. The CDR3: CSVEVTDTQYF. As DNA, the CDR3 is TGCAGCGTTGAAGTCACAGATACGCAGTATTTT.

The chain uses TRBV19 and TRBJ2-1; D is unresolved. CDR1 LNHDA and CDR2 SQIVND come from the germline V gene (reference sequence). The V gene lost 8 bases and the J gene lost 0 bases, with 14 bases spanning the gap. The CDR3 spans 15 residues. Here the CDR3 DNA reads TGTGCCAGTCGCCCCCCCGGGCTCTCCTACAATGAGCAGTTCTTC. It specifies CASRPPGLSYNEQFF.

The CDR3 region is CASSAGQLPGELFF. CDR3 bases: TGTGCCAGTAGTGCGGGACAACTACCCGGGGAGCTGTTTTTT. The genes are TRBV19 and TRBJ2-2; D may be TRBD1 or TRBD2 (6 bases each). Trimming took 5 bases from V and 6 from J, leaving 13 bases between them. The germline gives CDR1 LNHDA, CDR2 SQIVND (reference sequence). The CDR3 contains 14 residues.

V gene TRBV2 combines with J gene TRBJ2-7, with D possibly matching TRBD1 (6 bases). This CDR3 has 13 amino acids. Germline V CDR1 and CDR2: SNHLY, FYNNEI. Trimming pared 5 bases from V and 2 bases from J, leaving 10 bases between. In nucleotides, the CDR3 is TGTGCCAGCAGTTGGACAGAGGCCTACGAGCAGTACTTC. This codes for CASSWTEAYEQYF.

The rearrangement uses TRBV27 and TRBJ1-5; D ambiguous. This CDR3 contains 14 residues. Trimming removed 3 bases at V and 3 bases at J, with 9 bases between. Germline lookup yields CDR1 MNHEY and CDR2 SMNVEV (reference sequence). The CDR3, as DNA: TGTGCCAGCAGTTTTTCTGGGAACAATCAGCCCCAGCATTTT. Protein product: CASSFSGNNQPQHF.